The 28 T cell receptor beta chains in this list originate from one sample, sequenced in a study of OX40 agonist ivuxolimab in advanced cancers. Using immunoSEQ multiplex PCR, the repertoire was profiled, and TCRdb retains in-frame clones only, with some absent. This table holds around 93,000 clones, 87% found once. The sample consisted of CD4+ or CD8+ T cells sorted from blood, taken in a trial of the OX40 agonist ivuxolimab. The origin of the receptors is an adult with an advanced solid tumor such as melanoma, head and neck, liver or kidney cancer.

The chain links TRBV4-3 to TRBJ2-3; possible D gene TRBD2, 6 bases. Per germline, CDR1 LGHNA and CDR2 YSLEER. This CDR3 contains 16 residues. V gave up 0 bases and J gave up 1 base, with 11 bases separating them. CDR3: CASSQEGRGGTDTQYF. CDR3 in DNA: TGCGCCAGCAGCCAAGAGGGGCGGGGCGGCACAGATACGCAGTATTTT.

The gene calls are TRBV7-9 and TRBJ1-2, with D possibly TRBD1 on 5 matching bases. Germline V gene sequence: CDR1 SEHNR, CDR2 FQNEAQ (reference sequence). The CDR3 has 15 amino acids. Trimming removed 0 bases at V and 1 base at J, with 9 bases between. The DNA for the CDR3 is TGTGCCAGCAGCTTAGCTTTAGGGGTTAACTATGGCTACACCTTC. Amino acid sequence: CASSLALGVNYGYTF. The complete variable domain, with remaining parts taken from reference TRBV7-9 and TRBJ1-2, reads DTGVSQNPRHKITKRGQNVTFRCDPISEHNRLYWYRQTLGQGPEFLTYFQNEAQLEKSRLLSDRFSAERPKGSFSTLEIQRTEQGDSAMYLCASSLALGVNYGYTFGSGTRLTVV.

CDR3 region: CASSEYGSKNTGELFF. CDR3 bases: TGTGCCAGCAGTGAATACGGCAGTAAGAACACCGGGGAGCTGTTTTTT. This chain uses TRBV25-1 with TRBJ2-2; D ambiguous. This CDR3 is 16 amino acids long. Trimming stripped 0 bases from V and 1 base from J, with 9 bases between. Germline V gene data show CDR1 as MGHDK and CDR2 as SYGVNS.

In DNA, the CDR3 is TGTGCCAGCAGCCTCGCGGCGAGCGGGAGATGGTACGAGCAGTACTTC. Its protein product is CASSLAASGRWYEQYF. The chain employs TRBV7-9 and TRBJ2-7; 8 bases line up with TRBD2. From germline, CDR1 is SEHNR and CDR2 FQNEAQ (reference sequence). The V segment lost 5 bases and the J segment 4 bases; nucleotides outside the gene matches: 13. The CDR3 runs 16 residues.

CDR3 DNA: TGTGCCACCCGGCACCCGGGGGAGGGATTTCAGCCCCAGCATTTT. This encodes CATRHPGEGFQPQHF. The V call is TRBV19, the J call TRBJ1-5; TRBD1 is a possible D gene (5 bases). The CDR3 contains 15 residues. V was shortened by 10 bases and J by 6 bases, with 22 bases between the two germline ends. Germline V gene data show CDR1 as LNHDA and CDR2 as SQIVND (reference sequence).

The chain uses TRBV13 and TRBJ2-7; possible D gene TRBD2, 5 bases. This CDR3 is built from 13 residues. Trimming removed 6 bases from V and 3 bases from J, with 12 bases in between. CDR1 and CDR2 (germline): PRHDT, FYEKMQ (reference sequence). CDR3 DNA: TGTGCCAGCAGGACCGGGAACGACTACGAGCAGTACTTC. It is translated as CASRTGNDYEQYF.

J is TRBJ2-7 and V is TRBV27; 8 bases line up with TRBD2. The CDR3 length is 15 residues. With V trimmed by 5 bases and J by 2 bases, 8 bases remained unmatched. Looked up from germline, CDR1 is MNHEY and CDR2 is SMNVEV (reference sequence). CDR3 DNA sequence: TGTGCCAGCAGTCCCTTGGTAGCGGGAACCTACGAGCAGTACTTC. Its translation: CASSPLVAGTYEQYF.

Here the CDR3 reads CASSLGRRLAKNIQYF. For the CDR3, the DNA is TGTGCCAGCAGCTTGGGGCGGAGGCTAGCCAAAAACATTCAGTACTTC. The chain combines TRBV5-6 with TRBJ2-4, with a tentative D call TRBD2 (5 bases). Germline CDR1 and CDR2: SGHDT and YYEEEE. This CDR3 has 16 amino acids. V lost 0 bases and J lost 0, with 10 bases in between.

The chain recombines TRBV7-6 with TRBJ2-7; TRBD1 matches 8 bases. The CDR3 extends over 16 amino acids. V lost 1 base, J lost 3 bases, and 8 bases stayed unmatched. CDR1 is SGHVS and CDR2 is FNYEAQ in the germline V gene. The CDR3 spells CASSLGTGQPNYEQYF. Here the CDR3 DNA reads TGTGCCAGCAGCTTAGGGACAGGGCAGCCCAACTACGAGCAGTACTTC.

This chain links TRBV28 with TRBJ1-2; D not resolved. The CDR3 spans 14 residues. V gave up 7 bases and J gave up 5 bases, with 17 bases separating them. Per germline, CDR1 MDHEN and CDR2 SYDVKM. CDR3 protein: CASTIAAGTYGYTF. The CDR3 nucleotides read TGTGCCAGCACCATCGCGGCAGGAACTTATGGCTACACCTTC.

J is TRBJ2-5 and V is TRBV5-1; either TRBD1 or TRBD2 may fit D (6 bases each). This CDR3 is 14 amino acids long. Germline loops: CDR1 SGHRS, CDR2 YFSETQ. V lost 4 bases to trimming and J lost 4 bases, with 14 bases between them. CDR3 coding DNA: TGCGCCAGCAGCCTTGGAGGGGGGCGAGAGACCCAGTACTTC. Protein: CASSLGGGRETQYF.

Sample share makes this clone medium-sized. The chain uses TRBV7-9 and TRBJ2-7; tentative D call: TRBD2 (6 bases). The CDR3 totals 15 residues. With 5 bases removed from V and 2 bases from J, the gap between germline ends came to 16 bases. Germline V CDR1 and CDR2: SEHNR, FQNEAQ (reference sequence). The CDR3 DNA reads TGTGCCAGCAGCCCCCTCCGCGGGGACCCCTACGAGCAGTACTTC. Translation: CASSPLRGDPYEQYF.

V and J are TRBV13 and TRBJ1-2; no clear D. The CDR3 runs 13 residues. Germline CDR1 PRHDT, CDR2 FYEKMQ (reference sequence). The germline V and J ends were trimmed by 0 bases and 4 bases, with 6 bases remaining between them. CDR3 region: CASSLGGFYGYTF. The CDR3 DNA reads as TGTGCCAGCAGCTTAGGGGGTTTCTATGGCTACACCTTC. Supplemented by reference TRBV13 and TRBJ1-2, the full variable domain reads AAGVIQSPRHLIKEKRETATLKCYPIPRHDTVYWYQQGPGQDPQFLISFYEKMQSDKGSIPDRFSAQQFSDYHSELNMSSLELGDSALYFCASSLGGFYGYTFGSGTRLTVV.

The chain carries TRBV4-1 and TRBJ2-2, with 14 bases fitting TRBD2. Trimming cost V 5 bases and J 6 bases; bases outside gene matches: 11. The CDR3 contains 18 residues. The germline CDR1 and CDR2 sequences are MGHRA and YSYEKL. The CDR3 DNA is TGCGCCAGCAGCGTTACGACTAGCGGGAGGGCCGGGTCCGGGGAGCTGTTTTTT. Its translation is CASSVTTSGRAGSGELFF.

This chain uses TRBV19 with TRBJ2-7; 9 bases are shared with TRBD1. The germline gives CDR1 LNHDA, CDR2 SQIVND (reference sequence). CDR3 length: 13 amino acids. J gave up 5 bases and V 4 bases, and 3 bases lay outside the gene matches. The CDR3 region has the DNA TGTGCCAGTAGTACGGGACAGGGTCACGAGCAGTACTTC. It codes for CASSTGQGHEQYF.

V usage is TRBV6-5 and J usage is TRBJ2-3; 9 positions match TRBD1. The V gene end was trimmed by 2 bases and the J gene end by 0 bases; junction bases not matched to a gene: 3. Germline CDR1 and CDR2: MNHEY and SVGAGI. This CDR3 has 16 amino acids. CDR3 region: CASSYDGQGSTDTQYF. CDR3 in DNA: TGTGCCAGCAGTTACGACGGACAGGGGAGCACAGATACGCAGTATTTT.

The chain uses TRBV2 and TRBJ1-2; D call uncertain. CDR3 length: 14 amino acids. Germline CDR1 is SNHLY and CDR2 is FYNNEI. The V end lost 4 bases, the J end lost 1 base, and 10 bases lay between the germline ends. CDR3 nucleotide sequence: TGTGCCAGCAGTGTTCAAGCCCTTAACTATGGCTACACCTTC. Amino acid sequence: CASSVQALNYGYTF. The full variable domain, its missing parts supplied by reference TRBV2 and TRBJ1-2, is EPEVTQTPSHQVTQMGQEVILRCVPISNHLYFYWYRQILGQKVEFLVSFYNNEISEKSEIFDDQFSVERPDGSNFTLKIRSTKLEDSAMYFCASSVQALNYGYTFGSGTRLTVV.

The rearrangement links TRBV7-9 to TRBJ2-1; D is possibly TRBD2 (5 bases). The CDR3 length is 16 residues. Trimming left V 5 bases short and J 0 bases short, with 14 bases between. The V gene's germline CDR1 is SEHNR and CDR2 FQNEAQ (reference sequence). The CDR3 is CASSPRGSSSYNEQFF. CDR3 in DNA: TGTGCCAGCAGCCCCCGGGGTTCAAGCTCCTACAATGAGCAGTTCTTC.

This chain links TRBV30 with TRBJ1-4, with 9 bases aligning to TRBD1. The germline V gene encodes CDR1 GTSNPN and CDR2 SVGIG (reference sequence). The CDR3 spans 15 residues. The junction had 8 bases not matched to a gene; V was cut back by 2 bases and J by 7 bases. In nucleotides, the CDR3 is TGTGCCTGGAGTCCAAGGGGACAGGGTGGTGAAAAACTGTTTTTT. Translating gives CAWSPRGQGGEKLFF. The variable domain in full, with the rest retrieved from reference TRBV30 and TRBJ1-4, is SQTIHQWPATLVQPVGSPLSLECTVEGTSNPNLYWYRQAAGRGLQLLFYSVGIGQISSEVPQNLSASRPQDRQFILSSKKLLLSDSGFYLCAWSPRGQGGEKLFFGSGTQLSVL.

The chain's CDR3 is CASSGHSLALQPQHF. Here the CDR3 DNA reads TGTGCCAGTAGCGGACACTCGTTAGCGCTTCAGCCCCAGCATTTT. The J gene is TRBJ1-5, the V gene TRBV19, with a tentative D call TRBD1 (5 bases). The CDR3 contains 15 residues. The ends were cut back, 6 bases at V and 6 bases at J, with 18 bases in the middle. CDR1 is LNHDA, CDR2 SQIVND, per germline (reference sequence).

The V gene is TRBV6-1, the J gene TRBJ2-7, with TRBD1 as a possible D gene (5 bases). Germline V gives CDR1 MNHNS, CDR2 SASEGT. V was cut by 7 bases and J by 2 bases, with 15 bases left in between. There are 14 residues in the CDR3. CDR3 region: CASKGDTSTYEQYF. Here the CDR3 DNA reads TGTGCCAGCAAAGGGGATACGTCGACCTACGAGCAGTACTTC.

This rearrangement joins TRBV15 to TRBJ1-5; D gene ambiguous. The CDR3 sequence is 14 residues long. The germline gives CDR1 LNHNV, CDR2 YYDKDF (reference sequence). V was trimmed by 4 bases and J by 2 bases, leaving 9 bases between them. CDR3 protein: CATSTKTGNQPQHF. The CDR3 bases are TGTGCCACCAGCACCAAGACGGGCAATCAGCCCCAGCATTTT.

V gene TRBV5-1 combines with J gene TRBJ2-1; 8 nucleotides match TRBD1. CDR3 size: 13 residues. Germline values: CDR1 SGHRS, CDR2 YFSETQ. The V segment lost 2 bases and the J segment 8 bases; nucleotides outside the gene matches: 3. CDR3 region: CASSFAGGDEQFF. In DNA form, the CDR3 reads TGCGCCAGCAGCTTTGCAGGGGGCGATGAGCAGTTCTTC.

This sequence joins TRBV7-9 and TRBJ2-1; 9 positions match TRBD2. Germline V CDR1 and CDR2: SEHNR, FQNEAQ (reference sequence). CDR3 length: 16 amino acids. After removal of 5 bases from V and 4 bases from J, the junction contained 9 bases not matched to a gene. The CDR3 DNA reads TGTGCCAGCAGCCTGGCCCTAGCGGGAACTTACAATGAGCAGTTCTTC. Its translation is CASSLALAGTYNEQFF. The full variable domain, its missing parts supplied by reference TRBV7-9 and TRBJ2-1, is DTGVSQNPRHKITKRGQNVTFRCDPISEHNRLYWYRQTLGQGPEFLTYFQNEAQLEKSRLLSDRFSAERPKGSFSTLEIQRTEQGDSAMYLCASSLALAGTYNEQFFGPGTRLTVL.

The chain joins TRBV5-5 to TRBJ2-7; TRBD1 might be the D (5 bases). The CDR3 contains 14 residues. V was pared by 3 bases and J by 3 bases, with 13 bases between. The germline V gene encodes CDR1 SGHKS and CDR2 YYEKEE (reference sequence). The CDR3 reads CASSSQVQIYEQYF. The CDR3 nucleotides read TGTGCCAGCAGCTCACAGGTACAGATCTACGAGCAGTACTTC.

J is TRBJ2-7 and V is TRBV5-6; the D gene is possibly TRBD2 (6 bases). This CDR3 region has 13 residues. Trimming took off 0 bases at V and 7 bases at J, with 11 bases between the two ends. Germline CDR1 is SGHDT and CDR2 is YYEEEE. For the CDR3, the DNA is TGTGCCAGCAGCTTGGTTCAGGCGGGAGAGCAGTACTTC. Its protein is CASSLVQAGEQYF.

For the CDR3, the DNA is TGTGCCAGCAGCTTCCGCTGGGCAGGGGGGTATGAGCAGTTCTTC. Translating gives CASSFRWAGGYEQFF. The genes are TRBV11-2 and TRBJ2-1; possible D gene TRBD1, 7 bases. Looked up from germline, CDR1 is SGHAT and CDR2 is FQNNGV. The CDR3 totals 15 residues. The germline V and J ends were trimmed by 3 bases and 8 bases, with 17 bases remaining between them.

The chain uses TRBV7-6 and TRBJ1-5, with D perhaps matching TRBD1 (6 bases). The V and J ends lost 1 base and 5 bases respectively, with 9 bases between them. Germline V gives CDR1 SGHVS, CDR2 FNYEAQ. This CDR3 contains 14 residues. The CDR3 spells CASSLGGGDQPQHF. CDR3 bases: TGTGCCAGCAGCTTAGGTGGGGGCGATCAGCCCCAGCATTTT.